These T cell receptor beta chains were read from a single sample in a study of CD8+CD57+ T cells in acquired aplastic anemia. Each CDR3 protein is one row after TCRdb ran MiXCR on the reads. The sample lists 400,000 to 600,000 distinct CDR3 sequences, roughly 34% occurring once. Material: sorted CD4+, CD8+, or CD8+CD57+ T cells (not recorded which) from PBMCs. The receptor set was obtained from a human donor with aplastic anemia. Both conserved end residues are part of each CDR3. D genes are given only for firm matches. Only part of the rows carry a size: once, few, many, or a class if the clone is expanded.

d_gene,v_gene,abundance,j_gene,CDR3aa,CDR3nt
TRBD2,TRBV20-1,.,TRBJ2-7,CSADGLAGSYEQYF,TGCAGTGCTGATGGACTAGCGGGGAGCTACGAGCAGTACTTC
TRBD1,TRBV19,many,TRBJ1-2,CASSILTGTALNYGYTF,TGTGCCAGTAGTATCCTAACCGGGACAGCACTTAACTATGGCTACACCTTC
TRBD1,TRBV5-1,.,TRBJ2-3,CASSLDRGADTQYF,TGCGCCAGCAGCTTGGACAGGGGGGCAGATACGCAGTATTTT
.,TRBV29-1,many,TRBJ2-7,CSVLDPISYEQYF,TGCAGCGTTCTTGACCCGATCTCCTACGAGCAGTACTTC
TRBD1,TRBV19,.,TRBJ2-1,CASSQTGGDEQFF,TGTGCCAGTAGCCAAACAGGGGGCGATGAGCAGTTCTTC
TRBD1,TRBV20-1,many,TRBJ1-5,CSARGGQGAYNQPQHF,TGCAGTGCTAGGGGGGGACAGGGGGCTTACAATCAGCCCCAGCATTTT
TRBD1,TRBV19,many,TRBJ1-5,CASSLATGYSNQPQHF,TGTGCCAGTAGCTTAGCGACAGGGTATAGCAATCAGCCCCAGCATTTT
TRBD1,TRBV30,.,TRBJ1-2,CACAGQGIAYGYTF,TGTGCCTGCGCGGGACAGGGTATAGCATATGGCTACACCTTC
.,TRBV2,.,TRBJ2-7,CASSQIPPYEQYF,TGTGCCAGCAGTCAGATACCCCCCTACGAGCAGTACTTC
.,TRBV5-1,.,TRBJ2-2,CASSLVLGALAGELFF,TGCGCCAGCAGCTTGGTTCTTGGCGCTTTGGCCGGGGAGCTGTTTTTT
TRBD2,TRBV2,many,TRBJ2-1,CASSNRVAGLNEQFF,TGTGCCAGCAGTAACCGAGTAGCGGGACTAAATGAGCAGTTCTTC
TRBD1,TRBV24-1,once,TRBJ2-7,CATSDRTGYGNEQYF,TGTGCCACCAGTGACCGGACAGGGTACGGCAACGAGCAGTACTTC
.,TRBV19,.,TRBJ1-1,CASRRYGNTEAFF,TGTGCCAGTAGACGATATGGAAACACTGAAGCTTTCTTT
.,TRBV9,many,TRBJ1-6,CASTPHSSSSYNSPLHF,TGTGCCAGCACCCCACACAGCAGTTCCTCCTATAATTCACCCCTCCACTTT
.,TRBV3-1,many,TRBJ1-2,CASSQDSVYGYTF,TGTGCCAGCAGCCAAGATTCCGTCTATGGCTACACCTTC
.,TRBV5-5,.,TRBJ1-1,CASSRPGRSNTEAFF,TGTGCCAGCAGTCGACCGGGACGGTCGAACACTGAAGCTTTCTTT
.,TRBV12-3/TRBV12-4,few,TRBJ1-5,CASSTQIANQPQHF,TGTGCCAGCAGCACCCAGATAGCTAATCAGCCCCAGCATTTT
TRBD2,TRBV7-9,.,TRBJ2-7,CASSSIAGGPYEQYF,TGTGCCAGCAGCTCAATAGCGGGAGGGCCCTACGAGCAGTACTTC
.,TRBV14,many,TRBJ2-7,CASSQEALLPSYEQYF,TGTGCCAGCAGCCAAGAGGCACTACTGCCCTCCTACGAGCAGTACTTC
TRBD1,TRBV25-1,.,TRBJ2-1,CASRTGTGGNERFF,TGTGCCAGCAGAACCGGGACAGGGGGCAATGAGCGGTTCTTC
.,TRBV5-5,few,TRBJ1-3,CASSLEGRLLGNTIYF,TGTGCCAGCAGCTTGGAGGGCAGGCTTCTCGGAAACACCATATATTTT
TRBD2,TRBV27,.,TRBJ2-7,CASSLTTSGSYEQYF,TGTGCCAGCAGTTTGACGACTAGCGGAAGCTACGAGCAGTACTTC
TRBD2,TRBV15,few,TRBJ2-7,CATSKRGGTYEQYF,TGTGCCACCAGCAAACGGGGGGGGACCTACGAGCAGTACTTC
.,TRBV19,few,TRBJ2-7,CAWSISIYEQYF,TGTGCCTGGAGTATAAGTATCTACGAGCAGTACTTC
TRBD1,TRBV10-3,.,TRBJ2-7,CAGGTGIYEQYF,TGTGCCGGTGGGACAGGGATCTACGAGCAGTACTTC